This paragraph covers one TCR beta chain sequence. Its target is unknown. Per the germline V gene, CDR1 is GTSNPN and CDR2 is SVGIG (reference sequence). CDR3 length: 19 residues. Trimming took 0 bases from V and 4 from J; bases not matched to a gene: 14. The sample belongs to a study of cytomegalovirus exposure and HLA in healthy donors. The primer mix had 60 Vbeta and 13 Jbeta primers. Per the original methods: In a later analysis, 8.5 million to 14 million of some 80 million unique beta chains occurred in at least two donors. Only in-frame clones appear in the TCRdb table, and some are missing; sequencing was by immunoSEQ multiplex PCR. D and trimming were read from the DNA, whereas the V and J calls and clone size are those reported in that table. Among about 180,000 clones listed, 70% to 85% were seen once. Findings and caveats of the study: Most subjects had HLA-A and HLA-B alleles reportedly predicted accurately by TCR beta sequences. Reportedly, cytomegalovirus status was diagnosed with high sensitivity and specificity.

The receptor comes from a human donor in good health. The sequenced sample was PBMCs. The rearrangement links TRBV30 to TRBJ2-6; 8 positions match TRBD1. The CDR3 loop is CAWSVGTGSIFSGANVLTF. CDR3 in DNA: TGTGCCTGGAGTGTGGGGACAGGCTCGATTTTTTCCGGGGCCAACGTCCTGACTTTC. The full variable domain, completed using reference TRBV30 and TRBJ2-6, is SQTIHQWPATLVQPVGSPLSLECTVEGTSNPNLYWYRQAAGRGLQLLFYSVGIGQISSEVPQNLSASRPQDRQFILSSKKLLLSDSGFYLCAWSVGTGSIFSGANVLTFGAGSRLTVL.